What follows are 20 T cell receptor beta chains derived from one specimen sequenced in a study of molecular identifiers for immune sequencing clone quantification. TCRdb reanalysed the PCR reads using MiXCR and keeps one entry per CDR3 protein. The sample lists 350,000 or so distinct CDR3 sequences, around a fifth occurring once. The sample taken for sequencing was naive CD8+ T cells from blood, with Jurkat cell RNA spiked in. The sample's subset: FACS-sorted CD8+CD4-CCR7+CD45RA+ naive T cells. The receptors come from a human donor in good health. Some libraries in this study had Jurkat cell RNA spiked in.

This clonotype showed up just a few times. This rearrangement joins TRBV18 to TRBJ1-1; D gene uncertain. CDR1 is KGHSH, CDR2 LQKENI, per germline. V dropped 5 bases and J dropped 3 bases, with 16 bases sitting between them. The CDR3 totals 15 residues. CDR3 coding DNA: TGTGCCAGCTCAAGAGACCCCCTCTGGGACACTGAAGCTTTCTTT. Its protein is CASSRDPLWDTEAFF. The variable domain in full, with the rest retrieved from reference TRBV18 and TRBJ1-1, is NAGVMQNPRHLVRRRGQEARLRCSPMKGHSHVYWYRQLPEEGLKFMVYLQKENIIDESGMPKERFSAEFPKEGPSILRIQQVVRGDSAAYFCASSRDPLWDTEAFFGQGTRLTVV.

The chain joins TRBV19 to TRBJ2-2, with 9 positions matching TRBD1. J gave up 6 bases and V 3 bases, and 5 bases lay outside the gene matches. This CDR3 has 15 residues. The germline V gene encodes CDR1 LNHDA and CDR2 SQIVND (reference sequence). The DNA for the CDR3 is TGTGCCAGTAGTATTACAGGGGGCTTCCCCGGGGAGCTGTTTTTT. Protein: CASSITGGFPGELFF. The complete variable domain, with remaining parts taken from reference TRBV19 and TRBJ2-2, reads DGGITQSPKYLFRKEGQNVTLSCEQNLNHDAMYWYRQDPGQGLRLIYYSQIVNDFQKGDIAEGYSVSREKKESFPLTVTSAQKNPTAFYLCASSITGGFPGELFFGEGSRLTVL.

The sample holds many counts of this clonotype. The chain uses TRBV2 and TRBJ2-5; D possibly corresponds to TRBD1 (6 bases). CDR1 and CDR2 (germline): SNHLY, FYNNEI. With 2 bases removed from V and 5 bases from J, the gap between germline ends came to 18 bases. This CDR3 is built from 16 residues. The CDR3 region is CASSEPTGQGYETQYF. CDR3 sequence (DNA): TGTGCCAGCAGTGAACCCACGGGGCAGGGGTACGAGACCCAGTACTTC.

Turning to this clonotype: Being one base from a much bigger clone, this may be a read error. The genes are TRBV6-5 and TRBJ2-3; D may be TRBD2 (7 bases). Per the germline V gene, CDR1 is MNHEY and CDR2 is SVGAGI. There are 16 residues in the CDR3. The CDR3 sequence: CASSSRGASSTDTRYF. The DNA of the CDR3 is TGTGCCAGCAGTTCTCGGGGGGCTTCTAGCACAGATACGCGGTATTTT.

Regarding this clonotype: This clone may be a read error of a much larger clone one base away. This chain links TRBV12-3 or TRBV12-4 with TRBJ1-1; D is possibly TRBD1 (6 bases). The CDR3 runs 15 residues. CDR3 sequence (DNA): TGTACCAGCAGTTCATTGCGGACAGAGAACACTGAAGCTTTCTTT. Its translation: CTSSSLRTENTEAFF.

In this sample, this clonotype turned up many times. This chain links TRBV27 with TRBJ2-1; weak D call: TRBD2 (5 bases). In germline, CDR1 is MNHEY, CDR2 SMNVEV (reference sequence). The germline V and J ends were trimmed by 2 bases and 9 bases, with 17 bases remaining between them. The CDR3 has 15 amino acids. DNA of the CDR3: TGTGCCAGCAGTTTAAGCCCGAGCGTAAGCGGTGAGCAGTTCTTC. This sequence encodes CASSLSPSVSGEQFF.

Turning to this clonotype: With a much larger clone just one base away, this may be a read error. This rearrangement joins TRBV7-6 to TRBJ2-2, with D possibly matching TRBD1 (6 bases). CDR1 and CDR2 from the germline V gene are SGHVS and FNYEAQ. The CDR3 consists of 17 residues. The V and J ends lost 5 bases and 1 base respectively, with 17 bases between them. CDR3 nucleotide sequence: TGTGCCAGCAGCCATTATTCCGTGACAGGGAACACCGGGGAGCTGTTTTTT. Translating gives CASSHYSVTGNTGELFF.

This clonotype showed up many times. This chain links TRBV7-8 with TRBJ2-1; D tentatively reads TRBD1 or TRBD2 (6 bases each). V was trimmed by 2 bases and J by 9 bases, leaving 8 bases between them. This CDR3 has 12 residues. The germline CDR1 and CDR2 sequences are SGHVS and FQNEAQ. The CDR3 spells CASSLWGAEQFF. The CDR3 DNA reads TGTGCCAGCAGCTTATGGGGGGCTGAGCAGTTCTTC.

Of note for this clonotype: No conserved phenylalanine or tryptophan ends this CDR3, so it is likely a read error. The V gene is TRBV30, the J gene TRBJ2-3; 10 bases are a match to TRBD2. CDR1 is GTSNPN and CDR2 is SVGIG in the germline V gene (reference sequence). Trimming removed 2 bases from V and 0 bases from J; junction bases left unmatched: 2. CDR3 size: 15 residues. The CDR3 here is CAWSSGGASTDTQYL. DNA of the CDR3: TGTGCCTGGAGTAGCGGGGGGGCGAGCACAGATACGCAGTATCTT.

This clonotype was detected ten times or more. The chain employs TRBV15 and TRBJ2-1; unclear D gene. Germline V CDR1 and CDR2: LNHNV, YYDKDF (reference sequence). Trimming removed 0 bases from V and 5 bases from J, with 14 bases in between. CDR3 length equals 16 residues. The CDR3 coding sequence is TGTGCCACCAGCAGAGATCATAAATGGTCACACAATGAGCAGTTCTTC. Protein sequence: CATSRDHKWSHNEQFF.

In its sample, this clonotype was seen a few times. The chain links TRBV12-3 or TRBV12-4 to TRBJ2-3; 9 bases are shared with TRBD2. J gave up 6 bases and V 1 base, and 11 bases lay outside the gene matches. This CDR3 contains 17 residues. The CDR3: CASSLGAAGGPADTQYF. The CDR3 DNA sequence: TGTGCCAGCAGTTTAGGAGCGGCGGGAGGGCCTGCTGATACGCAGTATTTT.

A word on this clonotype: A much larger clone is a single base away; this may be a read error. V is TRBV11-2 and J is TRBJ2-1; 7 positions match TRBD2. From germline, CDR1 is SGHAT and CDR2 FQNNGV. CDR3 size: 17 residues. The CDR3: CASSLGYSTGRYNEQSF. The DNA of the CDR3 is TGTGCCAGCAGCTTAGGCTATAGTACCGGGAGGTACAATGAGCAGTCCTTC.

This clonotype was counted at least ten times. The rearrangement links TRBV2 to TRBJ2-1, with 8 nucleotides matching TRBD2. Germline V gives CDR1 SNHLY, CDR2 FYNNEI. Losses at the gene ends were 1 base for V and 5 bases for J; bases not matched to a gene: 10. CDR3 length: 17 amino acids. CDR3 sequence (DNA): TGTGCCAGCAGTGAAGGGGCCATTGGCGGGGGGCACAATGAGCAGTTCTTC. This translates into CASSEGAIGGGHNEQFF.

This chain links TRBV27 with TRBJ2-1; D might be TRBD2 (6 bases). The V gene's germline CDR1 is MNHEY and CDR2 SMNVEV (reference sequence). CDR3 size: 16 residues. The germline V and J ends were trimmed by 4 bases and 0 bases, with 13 bases remaining between them. Here the CDR3 DNA reads TGTGCCAGCAGTTATTGGGCGGGGAGCTCCTACAATGAGCAGTTCTTC. This translates into CASSYWAGSSYNEQFF.

About this clonotype: It may be a read error: a sequence one base away is much more abundant. The chain employs TRBV9 and TRBJ2-3; no clear D. CDR1 is SGDLS, CDR2 YYNGEE, per germline. The CDR3 contains 13 residues. The CDR3 DNA follows: TGTGGCAGCAGCGTAGTTCCCACAGATACGCAGTATTTT. Protein: CGSSVVPTDTQYF.

This clonotype was detected a few times. The CDR3 region has the DNA TGTGCCAGCAGTCCTAGCGGGACGGCCACAGATACGCAGTATTTT. It encodes CASSPSGTATDTQYF. The rearrangement uses TRBV12-3 or TRBV12-4 and TRBJ2-3, with 9 bases fitting TRBD2. The CDR3 totals 15 residues. V lost 5 bases to trimming and J lost 2 bases; unmatched junction nucleotides: 5.

This clonotype was counted at least ten times. V is TRBV4-3 and J is TRBJ2-5; D tentatively fits TRBD1 or TRBD2 (5 bases each). Germline V CDR1 and CDR2: LGHNA, YSLEER. This CDR3 has 17 amino acids. V was pared by 0 bases and J by 5 bases, with 19 bases between. CDR3 in DNA: TGCGCCAGCAGCCAAGATTCCGGGACGAACTTCGGGGAGACCCAGTACTTC. Translation gives CASSQDSGTNFGETQYF.

This clonotype was found once. The junction differs from germline at one of its ends, possibly a read error. The CDR3 region has the DNA TGTGCCAGTGGGCACGCCGGGGAGCTGGTTTTT. Its protein is CASGHAGELVF. V gene TRBV19 combines with J gene TRBJ2-2, with D possibly TRBD2 on 5 matching bases. CDR1 LNHDA and CDR2 SQIVND come from the germline V gene (reference sequence). The CDR3 totals 11 residues.

A remark on this clonotype: Just one base apart from a much larger clone, this may be a read error. No conserved phenylalanine or tryptophan ends this CDR3, so it is likely a read error. This chain connects TRBV7-6 to TRBJ2-5; 14 bases map to TRBD2. This CDR3 has 16 amino acids. Germline-derived CDR1 and CDR2 are SGHVS and FNYEAQ. V dropped 3 bases and J dropped 5; count of bases not matched to a gene: 5. CDR3 nucleotides: TGTGCCAGCAGCTTGATGACTAGCGGGGGGGCCGAGACCCAGTACTCC. Translating it yields CASSLMTSGGAETQYS.

This clonotype was observed many times. V and J are TRBV19 and TRBJ2-5; D remains unclear. Germline CDR1 is LNHDA and CDR2 is SQIVND (reference sequence). CDR3 length equals 15 residues. The V end lost 5 bases, the J end lost 9 bases, and 22 bases lay between the germline ends. The CDR3 here is CASSSNSGTTGSQYF. Written as DNA, the CDR3 is TGTGCCAGTAGTTCAAATAGTGGTACGACCGGGTCCCAGTACTTC.